The following is a T cell receptor beta chain sequence with its context. During active infection, Seattle patients enrolled and were then monitored through disease. The sample originates from a study of blood T cell repertoires in COVID-19. About the study: Samples representing acute and convalescent COVID-19 were sourced from the United States, Italy and Spain. PBMCs, B-cell-depleted T cells, or T cells provided the cDNA or gDNA that made up the material.

Per the authors' pipeline: Quantification of nucleated cells was approximated via reference gene primer amplification. Measured with immunoSEQ multiplex PCR; TCRdb has only the in-frame clones, and not every one. The V and J calls and the clone size are those of that table, but D and trimming were determined from the DNA. This sample has about 370,000 clones, with about 89% found just once. CDR3 size: 15 residues. V dropped 7 bases and J dropped 0; count of bases not matched to a gene: 9. In germline, CDR1 is MDHEN, CDR2 SYDVKM. The TCR originated in a woman between 25 and 40 years old with COVID-19, enrolled during active disease. V usage is TRBV28 and J usage is TRBJ2-7, with TRBD2 matching over 7 bases. The sample comprised peripheral blood. The chain's CDR3 is CASTPGGLNSYEQYF. CDR3 nucleotides: TGTGCCAGCACTCCCGGGGGACTAAACTCCTACGAGCAGTACTTC.